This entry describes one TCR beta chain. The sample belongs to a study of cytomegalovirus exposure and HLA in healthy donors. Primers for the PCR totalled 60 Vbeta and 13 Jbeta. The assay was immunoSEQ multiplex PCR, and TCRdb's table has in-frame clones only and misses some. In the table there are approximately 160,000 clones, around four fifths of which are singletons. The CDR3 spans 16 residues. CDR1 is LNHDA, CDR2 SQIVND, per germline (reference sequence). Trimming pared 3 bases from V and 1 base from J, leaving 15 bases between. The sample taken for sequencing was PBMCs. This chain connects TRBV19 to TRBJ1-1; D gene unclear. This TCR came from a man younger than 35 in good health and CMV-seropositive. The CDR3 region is CASSIHKDRGNTEAFF. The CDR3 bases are TGTGCCAGTAGTATCCATAAGGACCGGGGGAACACTGAAGCTTTCTTT.